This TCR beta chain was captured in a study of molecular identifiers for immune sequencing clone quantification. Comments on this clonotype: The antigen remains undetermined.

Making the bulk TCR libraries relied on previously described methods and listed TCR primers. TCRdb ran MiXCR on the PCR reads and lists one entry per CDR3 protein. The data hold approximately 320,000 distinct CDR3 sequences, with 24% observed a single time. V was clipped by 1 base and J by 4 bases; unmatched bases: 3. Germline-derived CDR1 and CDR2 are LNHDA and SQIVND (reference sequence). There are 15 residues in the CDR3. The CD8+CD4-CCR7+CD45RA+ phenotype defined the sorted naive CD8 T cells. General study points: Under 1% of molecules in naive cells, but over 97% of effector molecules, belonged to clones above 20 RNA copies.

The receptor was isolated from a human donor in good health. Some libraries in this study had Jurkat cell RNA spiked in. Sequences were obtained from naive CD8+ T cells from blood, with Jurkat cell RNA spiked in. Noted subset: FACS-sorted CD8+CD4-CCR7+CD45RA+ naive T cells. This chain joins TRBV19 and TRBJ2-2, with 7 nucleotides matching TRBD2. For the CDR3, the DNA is TGTGCCAGTAGTATAGGTAGCGGGCTCACCGGGGAGCTGTTTTTT. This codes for CASSIGSGLTGELFF.